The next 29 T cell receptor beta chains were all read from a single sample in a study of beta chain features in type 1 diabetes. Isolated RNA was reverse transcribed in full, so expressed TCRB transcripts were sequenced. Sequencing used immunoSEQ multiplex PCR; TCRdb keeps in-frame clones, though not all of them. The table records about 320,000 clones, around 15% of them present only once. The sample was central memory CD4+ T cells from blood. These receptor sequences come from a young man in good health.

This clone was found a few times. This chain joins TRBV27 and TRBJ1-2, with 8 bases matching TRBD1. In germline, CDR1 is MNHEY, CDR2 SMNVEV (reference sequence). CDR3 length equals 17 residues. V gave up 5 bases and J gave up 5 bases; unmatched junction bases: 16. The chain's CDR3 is CASSPKTGARGRYGYTF. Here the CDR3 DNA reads TGTGCCAGCAGTCCGAAGACAGGGGCTAGGGGAAGATATGGCTACACCTTC.

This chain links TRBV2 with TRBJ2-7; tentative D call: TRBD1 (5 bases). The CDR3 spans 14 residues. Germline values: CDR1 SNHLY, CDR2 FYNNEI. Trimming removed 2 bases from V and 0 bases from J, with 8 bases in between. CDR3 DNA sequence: TGTGCCAGCAGTGAACAGGGTAACTCCTACGAGCAGTACGTC. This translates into CASSEQGNSYEQYV.

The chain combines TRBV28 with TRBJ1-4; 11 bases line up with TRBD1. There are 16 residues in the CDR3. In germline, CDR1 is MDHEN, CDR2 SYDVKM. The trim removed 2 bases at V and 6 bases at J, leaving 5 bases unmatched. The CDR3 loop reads CASSLEGTGGYEKLFF. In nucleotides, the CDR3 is TGTGCCAGCAGTTTAGAAGGGACAGGGGGTTATGAAAAACTGTTTTTT. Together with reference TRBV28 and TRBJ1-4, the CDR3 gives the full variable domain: DVKVTQSSRYLVKRTGEKVFLECVQDMDHENMFWYRQDPGLGLRLIYFSYDVKMKEKGDIPEGYSVSREKKERFSLILESASTNQTSMYLCASSLEGTGGYEKLFFGSGTQLSVL.

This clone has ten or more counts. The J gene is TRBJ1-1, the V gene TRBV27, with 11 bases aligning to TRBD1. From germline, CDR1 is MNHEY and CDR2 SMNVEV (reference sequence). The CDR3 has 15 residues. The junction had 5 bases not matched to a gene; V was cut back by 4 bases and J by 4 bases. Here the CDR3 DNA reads TGTGCCAGCAGTTCCTCCGGGACAGGGGGCACTGAAGCTTTCTTT. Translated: CASSSSGTGGTEAFF.

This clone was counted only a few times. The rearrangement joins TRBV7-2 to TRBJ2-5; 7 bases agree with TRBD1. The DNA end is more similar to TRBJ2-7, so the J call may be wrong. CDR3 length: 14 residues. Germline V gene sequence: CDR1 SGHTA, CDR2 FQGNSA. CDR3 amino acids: CASSLRQGTYEQYF. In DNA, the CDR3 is TGTGCCAGCAGCTTAAGACAGGGAACCTACGAGCAGTACTTC.

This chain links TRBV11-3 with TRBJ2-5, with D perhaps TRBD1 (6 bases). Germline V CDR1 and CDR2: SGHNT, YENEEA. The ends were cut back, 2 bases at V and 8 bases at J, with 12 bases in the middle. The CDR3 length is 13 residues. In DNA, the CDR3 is TGTGCCAGCAGCTTAATCTCAGGGGACACCCAGTACTTC. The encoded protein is CASSLISGDTQYF. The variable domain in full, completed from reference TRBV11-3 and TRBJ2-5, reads EAGVVQSPRYKIIEKKQPVAFWCNPISGHNTLYWYLQNLGQGPELLIRYENEEAVDDSQLPKDRFSAERLKGVDSTLKIQPAELGDSAVYLCASSLISGDTQYFGPGTRLLVL.

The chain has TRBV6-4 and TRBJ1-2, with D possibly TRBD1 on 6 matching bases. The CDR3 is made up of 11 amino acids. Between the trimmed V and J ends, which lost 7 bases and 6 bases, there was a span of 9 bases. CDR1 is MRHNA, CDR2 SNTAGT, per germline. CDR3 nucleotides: TGTGCCAGCATCCGGACAGATGGCTACACCTTC. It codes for CASIRTDGYTF.

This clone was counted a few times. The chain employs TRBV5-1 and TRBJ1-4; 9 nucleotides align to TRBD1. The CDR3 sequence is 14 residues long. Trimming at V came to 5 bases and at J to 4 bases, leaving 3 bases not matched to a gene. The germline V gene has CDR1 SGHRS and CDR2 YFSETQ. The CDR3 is CASRGTGSNEKLFF. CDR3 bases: TGCGCCAGCAGGGGGACAGGGAGTAATGAAAAACTGTTTTTT.

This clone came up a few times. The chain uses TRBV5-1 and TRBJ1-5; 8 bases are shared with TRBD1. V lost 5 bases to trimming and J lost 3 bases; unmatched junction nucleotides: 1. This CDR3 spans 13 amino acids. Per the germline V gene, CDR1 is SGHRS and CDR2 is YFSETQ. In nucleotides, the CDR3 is TGCGCCAGCAGGGACAGGGACAATCAGCCCCAGCATTTT. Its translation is CASRDRDNQPQHF.

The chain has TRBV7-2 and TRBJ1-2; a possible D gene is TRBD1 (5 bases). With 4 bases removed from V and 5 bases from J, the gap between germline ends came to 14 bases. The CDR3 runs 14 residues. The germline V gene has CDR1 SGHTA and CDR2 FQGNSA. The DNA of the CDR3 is TGTGCCAGCAGCTCACGTCAGGGAAGTTATGGCTACACCTTC. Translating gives CASSSRQGSYGYTF.

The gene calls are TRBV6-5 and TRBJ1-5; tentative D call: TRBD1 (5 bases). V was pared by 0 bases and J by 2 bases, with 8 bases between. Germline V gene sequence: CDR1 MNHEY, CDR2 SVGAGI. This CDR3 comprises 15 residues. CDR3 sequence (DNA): TGTGCCAGCAGTTACTCCCGGGGCCGCAATCAGCCCCAGCATTTT. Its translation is CASSYSRGRNQPQHF.

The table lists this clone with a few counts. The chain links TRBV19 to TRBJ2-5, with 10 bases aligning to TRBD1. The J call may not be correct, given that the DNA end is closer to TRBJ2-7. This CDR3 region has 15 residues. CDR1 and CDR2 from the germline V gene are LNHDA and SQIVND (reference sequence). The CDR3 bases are TGTGCCAGTAGGACCGGGACAGGGGCTGGGGGCGAGCAGTACTTC. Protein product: CASRTGTGAGGEQYF.

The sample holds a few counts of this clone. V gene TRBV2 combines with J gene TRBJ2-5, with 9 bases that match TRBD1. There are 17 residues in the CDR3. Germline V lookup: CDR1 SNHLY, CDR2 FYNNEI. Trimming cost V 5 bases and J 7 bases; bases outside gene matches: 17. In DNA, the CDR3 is TGTGCCAGCAGTCTCGACAGGGGGGTCACTTATTTAGGGACCCAGTACTTC. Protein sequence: CASSLDRGVTYLGTQYF.

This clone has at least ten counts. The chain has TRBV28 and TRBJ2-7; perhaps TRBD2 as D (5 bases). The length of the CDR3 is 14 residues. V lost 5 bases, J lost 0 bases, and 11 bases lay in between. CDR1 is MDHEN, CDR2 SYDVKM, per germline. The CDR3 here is CASSPPDSSYEQYV. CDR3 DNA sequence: TGTGCCAGCAGTCCCCCGGACTCCTCCTACGAGCAGTACGTC.

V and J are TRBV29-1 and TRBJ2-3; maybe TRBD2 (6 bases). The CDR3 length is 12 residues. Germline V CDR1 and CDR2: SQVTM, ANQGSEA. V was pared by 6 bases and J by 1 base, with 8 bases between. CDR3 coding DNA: TGCAGCGTCACGGGGGGCACAGATACGCAGTATTTT. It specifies CSVTGGTDTQYF.

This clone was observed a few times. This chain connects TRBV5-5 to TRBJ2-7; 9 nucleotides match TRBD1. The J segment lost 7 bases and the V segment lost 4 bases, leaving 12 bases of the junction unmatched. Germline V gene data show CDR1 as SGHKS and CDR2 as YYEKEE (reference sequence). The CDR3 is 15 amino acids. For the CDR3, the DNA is TGTGCCAGCAGCCCAACTTGGGACAGGGTGGAAGAGCAGTACTTC. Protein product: CASSPTWDRVEEQYF. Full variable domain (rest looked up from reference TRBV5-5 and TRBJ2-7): DAGVTQSPTHLIKTRGQQVTLRCSPISGHKSVSWYQQVLGQGPQFIFQYYEKEERGRGNFPDRFSARQFPNYSSELNVNALLLGDSALYLCASSPTWDRVEEQYFGPGTRLTVT.

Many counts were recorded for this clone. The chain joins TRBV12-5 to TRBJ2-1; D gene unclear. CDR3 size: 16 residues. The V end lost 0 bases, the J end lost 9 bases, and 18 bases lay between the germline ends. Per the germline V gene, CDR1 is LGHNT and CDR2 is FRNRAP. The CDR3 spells CASGLVPREVAPEQFF. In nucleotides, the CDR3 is TGTGCTAGTGGTTTGGTTCCCCGAGAGGTAGCCCCTGAGCAGTTCTTC.

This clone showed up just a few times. CDR3 bases: TGTGCCAGCAGCGTCAGAGTTTGGGAGACCCAGTACTTC. Translated: CASSVRVWETQYF. The rearrangement uses TRBV9 and TRBJ2-5, with unresolved D. Trimming shortened V by 2 bases and J by 5 bases, and 10 bases separated the two germline ends. This CDR3 has 13 amino acids. From germline, CDR1 is SGDLS and CDR2 YYNGEE.

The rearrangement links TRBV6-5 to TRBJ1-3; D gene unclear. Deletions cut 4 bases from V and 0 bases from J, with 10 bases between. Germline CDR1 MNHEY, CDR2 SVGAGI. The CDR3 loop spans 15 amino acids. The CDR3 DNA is TGTGCCAGCAGTTTAGAGGGAATCTCTGGAAACACCATATATTTT. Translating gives CASSLEGISGNTIYF.

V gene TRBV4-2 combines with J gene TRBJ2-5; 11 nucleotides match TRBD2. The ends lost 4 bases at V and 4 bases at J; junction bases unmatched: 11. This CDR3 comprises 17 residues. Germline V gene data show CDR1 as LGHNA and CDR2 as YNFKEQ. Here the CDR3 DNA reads TGTGCCAGCAGCCTAACTAACCTGGGACTAGCGGCAGAGACCCAGTACTTC. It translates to CASSLTNLGLAAETQYF.

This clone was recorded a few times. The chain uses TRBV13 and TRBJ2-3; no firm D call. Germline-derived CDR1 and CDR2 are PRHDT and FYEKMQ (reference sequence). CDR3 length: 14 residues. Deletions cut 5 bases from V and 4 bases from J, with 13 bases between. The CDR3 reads CASSLPTIADTQYF. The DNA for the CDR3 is TGTGCCAGCAGCCTCCCGACGATAGCAGATACGCAGTATTTT. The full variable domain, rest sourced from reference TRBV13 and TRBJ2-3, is AAGVIQSPRHLIKEKRETATLKCYPIPRHDTVYWYQQGPGQDPQFLISFYEKMQSDKGSIPDRFSAQQFSDYHSELNMSSLELGDSALYFCASSLPTIADTQYFGPGTRLTVL.

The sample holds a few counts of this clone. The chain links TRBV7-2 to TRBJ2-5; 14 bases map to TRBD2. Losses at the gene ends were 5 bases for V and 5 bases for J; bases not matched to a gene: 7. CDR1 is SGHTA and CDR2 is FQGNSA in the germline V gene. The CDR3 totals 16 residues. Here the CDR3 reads CASSPRGLAGVETQYF. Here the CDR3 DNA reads TGTGCCAGCAGCCCCCGGGGACTAGCGGGAGTTGAGACCCAGTACTTC.

This CDR3 is CATRKWDNYGYTF. The CDR3 bases are TGTGCCACCAGGAAATGGGATAACTATGGCTACACCTTC. V and J are TRBV15 and TRBJ1-2; unclear D gene. This CDR3 is built from 13 residues. The ends were cut back, 6 bases at V and 1 base at J, with 9 bases in the middle. The germline V gene encodes CDR1 LNHNV and CDR2 YYDKDF (reference sequence).

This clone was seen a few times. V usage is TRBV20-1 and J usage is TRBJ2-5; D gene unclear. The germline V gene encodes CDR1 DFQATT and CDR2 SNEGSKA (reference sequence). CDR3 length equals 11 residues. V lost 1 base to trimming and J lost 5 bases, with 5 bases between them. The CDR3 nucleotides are TGCAGTGCTAGAGCCACGGAGACCCAGTACTTC. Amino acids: CSARATETQYF.

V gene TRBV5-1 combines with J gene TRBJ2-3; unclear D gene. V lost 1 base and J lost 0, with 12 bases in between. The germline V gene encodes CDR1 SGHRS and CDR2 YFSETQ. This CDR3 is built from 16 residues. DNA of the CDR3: TGCGCCAGCAGCTTGTTAGGCGGATCTAGCACAGATACGCAGTATTTT. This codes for CASSLLGGSSTDTQYF.

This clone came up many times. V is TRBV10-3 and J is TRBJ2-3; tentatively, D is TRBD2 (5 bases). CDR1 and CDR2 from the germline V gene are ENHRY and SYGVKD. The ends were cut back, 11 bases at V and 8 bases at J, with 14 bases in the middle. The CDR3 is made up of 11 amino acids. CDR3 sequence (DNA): TGTGCCGCCAGTGGGAGTGGTACGCAGTATTTT. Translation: CAASGSGTQYF.

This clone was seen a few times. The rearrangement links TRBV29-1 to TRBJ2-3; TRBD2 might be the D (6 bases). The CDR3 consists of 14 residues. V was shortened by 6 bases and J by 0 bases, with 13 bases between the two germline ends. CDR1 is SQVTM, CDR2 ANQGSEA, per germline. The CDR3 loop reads CSVRLDTSTDTQYF. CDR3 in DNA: TGCAGCGTGCGACTAGATACTAGCACAGATACGCAGTATTTT.

The CDR3 spells CASSPQTMPDTQYF. The CDR3 nucleotides are TGTGCCAGCAGCCCGCAAACCATGCCAGATACGCAGTATTTT. The genes are TRBV13 and TRBJ2-3; no clear D gene. Looked up from germline, CDR1 is PRHDT and CDR2 is FYEKMQ (reference sequence). V was cut by 5 bases and J by 4 bases, with 13 bases left in between. This CDR3 has 14 amino acids.

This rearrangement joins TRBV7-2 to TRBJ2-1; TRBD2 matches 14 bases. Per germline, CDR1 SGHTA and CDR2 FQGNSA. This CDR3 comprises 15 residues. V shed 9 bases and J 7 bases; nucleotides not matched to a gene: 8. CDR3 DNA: TGTGCCAGTGCCGGGGGACTAGCGGGAGCGAATGAGCAGTTCTTC. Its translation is CASAGGLAGANEQFF.